This T cell receptor beta chain was identified during a study of shared clonotypes between healthy human individuals. Findings and limits, study-wide: Clonotype sharing among donors was thought likely to change with sequencing depth.

Remarks on this clone: Its specificity is unknown.

The method was immunoSEQ multiplex PCR; TCRdb's version includes in-frame clones alone and lacks a portion of them. This sample has 2 million or so clones, with 90% to 95% found just once. J gave up 9 bases and V 0 bases, and 7 bases lay outside the gene matches. The CDR3 spans 15 residues. CDR1 is SGDLS and CDR2 is YYNGEE in the germline V gene. The J gene is TRBJ2-5, the V gene TRBV9, with 11 bases fitting TRBD2. The material sequenced was naive CD4+ T cells sorted from blood. The subset: CD45RA+ positively selected. The sequence was collected from a man between 18 and 29 years old in good health. The CDR3 DNA follows: TGTGCCAGCAGCGTAGATTCTAGCGGGAGGTCCTCCCAGTACTTC. Amino acid sequence: CASSVDSSGRSSQYF.